These 19 T cell receptor beta chains came from one sample sequenced in a study of spatial heterogeneity in lung cancer. Overall study results and limits: Tracking of tumor mutation counts was seen in expanded intratumoral alpha and beta TCR counts.

Documented time point: sample taken at primary tumor resection. MiXCR was run by TCRdb on the 5' RACE reads, yielding one entry per CDR3 protein. The profile covers some 14,000 distinct CDR3 sequences, with about 4% appearing a single time and more than 6.5% taken by the ten largest. What these receptors recognize is not known. Specimen: lung tumor tissue, collected at surgery. These receptors were taken from a male donor with early-stage non-small cell lung cancer.

This clonotype was picked up many times. The chain uses TRBV20-1 and TRBJ2-1, with 9 nucleotides matching TRBD1. CDR1 is DFQATT and CDR2 is SNEGSKA in the germline V gene (reference sequence). The CDR3 has 15 residues. With 2 bases clipped from V and 1 base from J, the junction kept 3 bases outside the gene matches. The CDR3, as DNA: TGCAGTGCTAGAAGACAGGGGGGATCCTACAATGAGCAGTTCTTC. Translation: CSARRQGGSYNEQFF.

This clonotype was counted ten times or more. The gene calls are TRBV19 and TRBJ2-1; perhaps TRBD2 as D (6 bases). CDR3 length: 15 residues. In germline, CDR1 is LNHDA, CDR2 SQIVND (reference sequence). V lost 7 bases, J lost 3 bases, and 16 bases lay in between. CDR3 loop: CASKPTGTYYNEQFF. In DNA form, the CDR3 reads TGTGCCAGTAAACCGACCGGGACTTACTACAATGAGCAGTTCTTC. Variable domain in full (rest from reference TRBV19 and TRBJ2-1): DGGITQSPKYLFRKEGQNVTLSCEQNLNHDAMYWYRQDPGQGLRLIYYSQIVNDFQKGDIAEGYSVSREKKESFPLTVTSAQKNPTAFYLCASKPTGTYYNEQFFGPGTRLTVL.

The table lists this clonotype with many counts. The chain uses TRBV6-5 and TRBJ1-2; 11 bases are a match to TRBD1. After removal of 5 bases from V and 4 bases from J, the junction contained 6 bases not matched to a gene. Germline CDR1 is MNHEY and CDR2 is SVGAGI. The CDR3 runs to 15 residues. The CDR3: CASSPWTGGAYGYTF. The CDR3 DNA sequence: TGTGCCAGCAGTCCCTGGACAGGGGGCGCCTATGGCTACACCTTC.

In this sample, this clonotype turned up a few times. The chain couples TRBV20-1 to TRBJ2-3; weak D call: TRBD2 (5 bases). Trimming took off 3 bases at V and 1 base at J, with 20 bases between the two ends. Germline loops: CDR1 DFQATT, CDR2 SNEGSKA (reference sequence). The CDR3 runs to 17 residues. The DNA of the CDR3 is TGCAGTGCTAGGAGGGCTGGGAGCGGAATTGGCACAGATACGCAGTATTTT. Translating gives CSARRAGSGIGTDTQYF.

This clonotype appeared many times. The chain couples TRBV19 to TRBJ2-1, with 8 bases fitting TRBD2. V was clipped by 10 bases and J by 7 bases; unmatched bases: 21. This CDR3 is 17 amino acids long. Looked up from germline, CDR1 is LNHDA and CDR2 is SQIVND (reference sequence). The CDR3 protein is CATSRRYDGGVMNEQFF. The CDR3 nucleotides read TGTGCCACCTCACGGCGATATGACGGGGGGGTTATGAATGAGCAGTTCTTC.

The V and J genes are TRBV10-2 and TRBJ1-6; TRBD1 is a possible D gene (5 bases). CDR3 size: 14 residues. The V end was cut by 8 bases, the J end by 5 bases, with 13 bases between. CDR1 is WSHSY and CDR2 is SAAADI in the germline V gene. The CDR3 DNA is TGCGCCAGCGCCCGTGGGGGAAATAATTCACCCCTCCACTTT. Protein sequence: CASARGGNNSPLHF.

At least ten counts were recorded for this clonotype. V usage is TRBV20-1 and J usage is TRBJ2-5; D gene unclear. The germline CDR1 and CDR2 sequences are DFQATT and SNEGSKA (reference sequence). The CDR3 has 12 residues. V was pared by 2 bases and J by 2 bases, with 6 bases between. The chain's CDR3 is CSARTVQETQYF. Written as DNA, the CDR3 is TGCAGTGCTAGAACGGTACAAGAGACCCAGTACTTC.

The V and J genes are TRBV20-1 and TRBJ1-2; no reliable D call. CDR1 and CDR2 from the germline V gene are DFQATT and SNEGSKA (reference sequence). CDR3 length equals 12 residues. The germline V and J ends were trimmed by 2 bases and 8 bases, with 12 bases remaining between them. CDR3 region: CSARFCVGGYTF. The DNA of the CDR3 is TGCAGTGCTAGATTTTGCGTGGGAGGCTACACCTTC.

By share of the sample, this clonotype is medium-sized. The chain couples TRBV19 to TRBJ1-5; D ambiguous. CDR1 and CDR2 from the germline V gene are LNHDA and SQIVND (reference sequence). The CDR3 covers 14 residues. Trimming left V 10 bases short and J 2 bases short, with 15 bases between. The CDR3 DNA is TGTGCCATAGGTAAGGGCTGGGGCAATCAGCCCCAGCATTTT. Its protein is CAIGKGWGNQPQHF.

This clonotype was seen more than once but under ten times. The V and J genes are TRBV6-5 and TRBJ1-2; the D gene is possibly TRBD1 (6 bases). The germline CDR1 and CDR2 sequences are MNHEY and SVGAGI. The CDR3 covers 11 residues. The V and J ends lost 5 bases and 9 bases respectively, with 10 bases between them. The CDR3 nucleotides are TGTGCCAGCAGTGGTCAGGGGAGCTACACCTTC. As protein: CASSGQGSYTF.

A word on this clonotype: Without the conserved terminal phenylalanine or tryptophan, this CDR3 likely stems from a read error. V gene TRBV20-1 combines with J gene TRBJ2-5; possible D gene TRBD2, 6 bases. The germline CDR1 and CDR2 sequences are DFQATT and SNEGSKA (reference sequence). Trimming stripped 7 bases from V and 2 bases from J, with 14 bases between. CDR3 size: 13 residues. The CDR3 loop is CSVGGIGQETQYV. The CDR3, as DNA: TGCAGTGTCGGCGGGATCGGACAAGAGACCCAGTACGTC.

This clonotype was seen ten or more times. V is TRBV7-9 and J is TRBJ2-3; 8 nucleotides agree with TRBD1. CDR1 is SEHNR, CDR2 FQNEAQ, per germline (reference sequence). The CDR3 is 16 residues long. V was clipped by 3 bases and J by 2 bases; unmatched bases: 7. Written as DNA, the CDR3 is TGTGCCAGCAGCTTTAGTGGGACAGGACCCACAGATACGCAGTATTTT. This encodes CASSFSGTGPTDTQYF.

In this sample, this clonotype turned up many times. The chain recombines TRBV29-1 with TRBJ1-1; D is possibly TRBD1 (6 bases). Per the germline V gene, CDR1 is SQVTM and CDR2 is ANQGSEA. The CDR3 has 12 amino acids. The ends were cut back, 4 bases at V and 10 bases at J, with 16 bases in the middle. Here the CDR3 reads CSVGIRGLAAFF. The CDR3 region has the DNA TGCAGCGTTGGAATCAGGGGTTTGGCAGCTTTCTTT.

The rearrangement uses TRBV12-3 or TRBV12-4 and TRBJ1-1; 7 positions match TRBD1. V was pared by 5 bases and J by 1 base, with 1 base of the junction left unmatched. CDR3 length: 13 amino acids. CDR3 sequence reads: CASSQGGNTEAFF. CDR3 coding DNA: TGTGCCAGCAGTCAGGGGGGGAACACTGAAGCTTTCTTT.

This clonotype qualifies as medium-sized. V usage is TRBV12-3 or TRBV12-4 and J usage is TRBJ1-5; D is possibly TRBD1 (6 bases). The CDR3 consists of 15 residues. Trimming pared 3 bases from V and 4 bases from J, leaving 13 bases between. CDR3 in amino acids: CASSFSGVRNQPQHF. As DNA, the CDR3 is TGTGCCAGCAGTTTTTCAGGGGTGAGGAATCAGCCCCAGCATTTT.

This clonotype was picked up many times. This chain joins TRBV9 and TRBJ2-3; D is undetermined. CDR1 and CDR2 from the germline V gene are SGDLS and YYNGEE. V was pared by 6 bases and J by 0 bases, with 8 bases between. The CDR3 extends over 13 amino acids. The CDR3 coding sequence is TGTGCCAGCACCCGTATCAGCACAGATACGCAGTATTTT. This codes for CASTRISTDTQYF.

The sample holds many counts of this clonotype. V usage is TRBV4-3 and J usage is TRBJ1-5; unclear D gene. There are 16 residues in the CDR3. Germline values: CDR1 LGHNA, CDR2 YSLEER. Trimming took off 0 bases at V and 1 base at J, with 10 bases between the two ends. DNA for the CDR3: TGCGCCAGCAGCCAAGAGAGGGTGAGGAGCAATCAGCCCCAGCATTTT. It codes for CASSQERVRSNQPQHF.

This clonotype was recorded many times. Here the CDR3 reads CASSKGEGVKGLDKNTEAFF. The CDR3 nucleotides are TGTGCCAGCAGCAAAGGCGAGGGGGTGAAGGGGCTGGATAAGAACACTGAAGCTTTCTTT. The gene calls are TRBV21-1 and TRBJ1-1; the D call of TRBD1 is as the table states it, not checked on the DNA. TRBV21-1 is marked as a pseudogene. The CDR3 sequence is 20 residues long.

There are many counts of this clonotype. The chain joins TRBV2 to TRBJ2-3, with TRBD2 matching over 11 bases. CDR1 and CDR2 from the germline V gene are SNHLY and FYNNEI. The CDR3 totals 18 residues. Trimming removed 8 bases from V and 5 bases from J; junction bases left unmatched: 18. The CDR3 DNA is TGTGCCAGCTTCTTTGATAGCGGGAGGGAACAGGTGAGAGATACGCAGTATTTT. Translating it yields CASFFDSGREQVRDTQYF.